A selection of T cell receptor beta chains follows, all from one sample in a study of T cell responses to AZD1222 COVID-19 vaccine. Generated by immunoSEQ multiplex PCR, the TCRdb table keeps only in-frame clones and is missing some. The data contain around 65,000 clones, over 60% of them seen just once; the ten biggest clones take up more than 12%. Sequences were derived from peripheral blood, sampled on day 0 of AZD1222 vaccination. The source is an adult in good health. The CDR3 runs from the conserved cysteine through the conserved F or W. D genes are given only for firm matches. Clone size is stated in some rows and not others, as once, few, many or a class when expanded.

length	D	V	size	J	CDR3	DNA
13	NA	TRBV30	NA	TRBJ2-7	CAWRAHSSYEQYF	TGTGCCTGGCGGGCCCACAGCTCCTACGAGCAGTACTTC
13	NA	TRBV11-2	once	TRBJ1-5	CASSFDSGQPQHF	TGTGCCAGCAGCTTTGACAGCGGGCAGCCCCAGCATTTT
14	NA	TRBV7-9	NA	TRBJ1-6	CASSPGTENSPLHF	TGTGCCAGCAGTCCCGGGACGGAGAATTCACCCCTCCACTTT
14	TRBD1	TRBV19	NA	TRBJ1-5	CASSPDRGIQPQHF	TGTGCCAGTAGTCCGGACAGGGGAATCCAGCCCCAGCATTTT
12	NA	TRBV19	NA	TRBJ1-1	CASSIRFSEAFF	TGTGCCAGTAGTATCCGGTTTAGTGAAGCTTTCTTT
15	NA	TRBV28	NA	TRBJ2-4	CASSLGGGGKNIQYF	TGTGCCAGCAGTTTGGGGGGAGGGGGCAAAAACATTCAGTACTTC
14	NA	TRBV9	NA	TRBJ2-4	CASSVGGGGNIQYF	TGTGCCAGCAGCGTAGGAGGGGGAGGAAACATTCAGTACTTC
17	TRBD1	TRBV6-6	NA	TRBJ2-7	CASSPGQGYTLDYEQYF	TGTGCCAGCAGTCCGGGACAGGGGTATACCCTGGACTACGAGCAGTACTTC
11	NA	TRBV11-2	NA	TRBJ1-2	CASSLGGGYTF	TGTGCCAGCAGCTTAGGTGGCGGGTACACCTTC
13	NA	TRBV4-1	few	TRBJ1-5	CASSQVGGQPQHF	TGCGCCAGCAGCCAGGTCGGTGGTCAGCCCCAGCATTTT
16	NA	TRBV2	NA	TRBJ1-6	CASSVFVSSYNSPLHF	TGTGCCAGCAGTGTTTTCGTGAGCTCCTATAATTCACCCCTCCACTTT
13	NA	TRBV12-3/TRBV12-4	NA	TRBJ2-1	CASSSTGYNEQFF	TGTGCCAGCAGTTCGACAGGTTACAATGAGCAGTTCTTC
13	NA	TRBV11-2	few	TRBJ1-1	CASSLGTGTEAFF	TGTGCCAGCAGCTTAGGGACGGGCACTGAAGCTTTCTTT
16	TRBD1	TRBV5-6	NA	TRBJ1-5	CASSPGQGALNQPQHF	TGTGCCAGCAGCCCCGGACAGGGGGCCTTGAATCAGCCCCAGCATTTT
16	NA	TRBV6-2/TRBV6-3	NA	TRBJ1-1	CASSPPTLRGGTEAFF	TGTGCCAGCAGCCCCCCGACCTTGAGGGGTGGCACTGAAGCTTTCTTT
14	TRBD1	TRBV9	few	TRBJ1-1	CASSIGQGGTEAFF	TGTGCCAGCAGCATTGGACAGGGAGGTACTGAAGCTTTCTTT
13	NA	TRBV7-8	NA	TRBJ1-2	CASSFRINYGYTF	TGTGCCAGCAGCTTTCGGATTAACTATGGCTACACCTTC
13	NA	TRBV19	NA	TRBJ1-1	CASSSQGNTEAFF	TGTGCCAGTAGCTCCCAGGGAAACACTGAAGCTTTCTTT
13	NA	TRBV15	NA	TRBJ1-1	CATSRDTYTEAFF	TGTGCCACCAGCAGAGATACCTACACTGAAGCTTTCTTT
14	NA	TRBV19	NA	TRBJ1-5	CASSTGTFNQPQHF	TGTGCCAGTAGTACCGGGACCTTCAATCAGCCCCAGCATTTT
14	NA	TRBV14	NA	TRBJ2-3	CASSLTASGDTQYF	TGTGCCAGCAGCCTCACCGCGTCCGGTGATACGCAGTATTTT
16	TRBD2	TRBV5-1	NA	TRBJ2-7	CASSLGSSGASYEQYF	TGCGCCAGCAGCTTGGGTAGTAGCGGGGCCTCCTACGAGCAGTACTTC
13	NA	TRBV27	NA	TRBJ2-7	CADAQVGLYEQYF	TGTGCCGATGCCCAGGTGGGCCTCTACGAGCAGTACTTC
12	NA	TRBV7-9	NA	TRBJ1-4	CASRESGEKLFF	TGTGCCAGCAGGGAATCAGGAGAAAAACTGTTTTTT
15	TRBD1	TRBV30	NA	TRBJ1-1	CAWSFPDRANTEAFF	TGTGCCTGGAGCTTCCCGGACAGGGCGAACACTGAAGCTTTCTTT
15	TRBD2	TRBV6-5	NA	TRBJ2-3	CASSGGSMGTDTQYF	TGTGCCAGCTCCGGGGGGTCGATGGGGACAGATACGCAGTATTTT
13	NA	TRBV5-5	once	TRBJ2-4	CASRRTLTGIQYF	TGTGCCAGCAGGCGGACACTGACTGGCATTCAGTACTTC
14	TRBD1	TRBV10-3	NA	TRBJ2-7	CAIMPDRSSYEQYF	TGTGCCATAATGCCGGACAGGAGCTCCTACGAGCAGTACTTC
14	TRBD1	TRBV3-1/TRBV3-2	once	TRBJ2-5	CASSQGDRVETQYF	TGTGCCAGCAGCCAAGGGGACAGGGTAGAGACCCAGTACTTC
13	NA	TRBV12-5	NA	TRBJ1-1	CASGTGLTTEAFF	TGTGCTAGTGGTACCGGCCTAACGACTGAAGCTTTCTTT
16	NA	TRBV6-2/TRBV6-3	NA	TRBJ1-5	CASSSGDSLSNQPQHF	TGTGCCAGCAGTTCCGGAGACAGCCTTAGCAATCAGCCCCAGCATTTT
14	NA	TRBV11-2	NA	TRBJ1-4	CASSLGQGNEKLFF	TGTGCCAGCAGCTTAGGCCAGGGGAACGAAAAACTGTTTTTT
13	NA	TRBV30	few	TRBJ1-1	CAWSVDARAEAFF	TGTGCCTGGAGTGTAGATGCGAGGGCTGAAGCTTTCTTT
16	TRBD2	TRBV19	NA	TRBJ2-1	CASSMVPSGLNNEQFF	TGTGCCAGTAGTATGGTGCCTAGCGGGCTTAACAATGAGCAGTTCTTC
15	NA	TRBV4-2	few	TRBJ2-5	CASSQVAGQQETQYF	TGTGCCAGCAGCCAAGTGGCTGGACAGCAAGAGACCCAGTACTTC
11	NA	TRBV20-1	NA	TRBJ2-1	CSAPGVNEQFF	TGCAGTGCTCCCGGGGTTAATGAGCAGTTCTTC
14	NA	TRBV2	NA	TRBJ2-6	CASTPSPAANVLTF	TGTGCCAGCACACCATCCCCGGCGGCCAACGTCCTGACTTTC
12	NA	TRBV12-3/TRBV12-4	NA	TRBJ2-7	CASTFRGDEQYF	TGTGCCAGCACTTTCAGGGGGGACGAGCAGTACTTC
16	TRBD1	TRBV6-8	few	TRBJ2-7	CASSYGDRGLPNEQYF	TGTGCCAGCAGTTACGGGGACAGGGGTCTTCCGAACGAGCAGTACTTC
14	NA	TRBV6-5	NA	TRBJ2-2	CARDYGVGAGELFF	TGTGCCCGTGACTACGGGGTGGGAGCCGGGGAGCTGTTTTTT
15	NA	TRBV4-3	NA	TRBJ1-1	CASSQDKGMNTEAFF	TGCGCCAGCAGCCAAGATAAGGGTATGAACACTGAAGCTTTCTTT
16	NA	TRBV28	NA	TRBJ1-5	CASSGGGIYSNQPQHF	TGTGCCAGCAGTGGGGGGGGCATATATAGCAATCAGCCCCAGCATTTT
14	TRBD1	TRBV2	NA	TRBJ1-1	CASRPGQGYTEAFF	TGTGCCAGCAGGCCAGGACAGGGGTACACTGAAGCTTTCTTT
14	NA	TRBV28	NA	TRBJ1-5	CATLVGGGNQPQHF	TGTGCCACCTTGGTTGGGGGAGGCAATCAGCCCCAGCATTTT
12	NA	TRBV14	NA	TRBJ2-3	CASSQVFGTQYF	TGTGCCAGCAGCCAAGTATTTGGGACGCAGTATTTT
16	TRBD2	TRBV6-1	NA	TRBJ2-7	CASSARLAGEPYEQYF	TGTGCCAGCAGTGCGAGACTAGCGGGGGAACCCTACGAGCAGTACTTC
13	NA	TRBV7-6	NA	TRBJ2-1	CASSLEAGNEQFF	TGTGCCAGCAGCTTAGAGGCGGGGAATGAGCAGTTCTTC
15	NA	TRBV3-1/TRBV3-2	NA	TRBJ2-5	CASSQVQDYQETQYF	TGTGCCAGCAGCCAAGTTCAGGACTACCAAGAGACCCAGTACTTC
15	NA	TRBV6-2/TRBV6-3	NA	TRBJ1-2	CASSYSGGGGYGYTF	TGTGCCAGCAGTTACTCAGGCGGGGGCGGCTATGGCTACACCTTC
16	NA	TRBV25-1	NA	TRBJ2-3	CASSGWGAVGVDTQYF	TGTGCCAGCAGTGGATGGGGAGCGGTGGGAGTGGATACGCAGTATTTT
11	NA	TRBV20-1	few	TRBJ1-1	CSATDKVGAFF	TGCAGTGCTACGGACAAGGTGGGAGCTTTCTTT
15	NA	TRBV28	few	TRBJ2-1	CASSLFTDNTNEQFF	TGTGCCAGCAGTTTATTCACCGACAATACGAATGAGCAGTTCTTC
14	TRBD1	TRBV7-8	few	TRBJ2-5	CASSSRDRQETQYF	TGTGCCAGCAGCTCCCGGGACAGACAAGAGACCCAGTACTTC
14	NA	TRBV11-2	once	TRBJ2-7	CASSSHQGAYEQYF	TGTGCCAGCAGCTCTCATCAAGGGGCCTACGAGCAGTACTTC
14	TRBD2	TRBV9	NA	TRBJ2-7	CASSVGLAGYEQYF	TGTGCCAGCAGCGTAGGGCTAGCGGGGTACGAGCAGTACTTC
15	NA	TRBV5-1	few	TRBJ1-1	CASRPSGFSGTEAFF	TGCGCCAGCAGGCCTTCGGGGTTCTCGGGCACTGAAGCTTTCTTT
16	NA	TRBV5-4	NA	TRBJ1-2	CASSLPGNHYYDGYTF	TGTGCCAGCAGCTTGCCAGGGAACCACTACTACGATGGCTACACCTTC
12	NA	TRBV13	NA	TRBJ2-7	CASSFGRLGQYF	TGTGCCAGCAGCTTTGGGAGACTCGGGCAGTACTTC
13	NA	TRBV6-5	few	TRBJ2-1	CASSPGLHDEQFF	TGTGCCAGCAGTCCGGGACTTCACGATGAGCAGTTCTTC